The 15 T cell receptor beta chains given below trace back to one sample, sequenced in a study of vaccination and CD4 T cells after COVID-19. These receptors are not linked to any known antigen. As to treatment: approximately 11-day PBMC culture with coronavirus spike peptide pools or control peptides (ViraFEST assay). Sequencing of the DNA from cultured CD4+ T cells was carried out with the Oncomine TCR Beta short-read assay. Using its own MiXCR run on the PCR reads, TCRdb lists one record per CDR3 protein. The table has about 14,000 distinct CDR3 sequences, around 30% seen once. The sequencing sample was made of cultured CD4+ T cells from blood. The receptors were gathered from a human donor with COVID-19.

This sequence joins TRBV20-1 and TRBJ1-5; perhaps TRBD1 as D (5 bases). Between the trimmed V and J ends, which lost 4 bases and 0 bases, there was a span of 16 bases. Looked up from germline, CDR1 is DFQATT and CDR2 is SNEGSKA (reference sequence). CDR3 length: 16 amino acids. This chain's CDR3 is CSAIPREGYSNQPQHF. CDR3 DNA: TGCAGTGCTATCCCCAGGGAGGGGTATAGCAATCAGCCCCAGCATTTT.

There are a few counts of this clonotype. The V gene is TRBV7-9, the J gene TRBJ2-5; TRBD2 agrees at 10 bases. Germline lookup yields CDR1 SEHNR and CDR2 FQNEAQ (reference sequence). V gave up 3 bases and J gave up 4 bases; unmatched junction bases: 2. The CDR3 is 14 amino acids. The DNA for the CDR3 is TGTGCCAGCAGCTTCCTAGCGGGGGCAGAGACCCAGTACTTC. It encodes CASSFLAGAETQYF.

The V gene is TRBV7-8, the J gene TRBJ1-5; D gene ambiguous. The CDR3 length is 16 residues. Germline V CDR1 and CDR2: SGHVS, FQNEAQ. The V end was cut by 1 base, the J end by 6 bases, with 16 bases between. For the CDR3, the DNA is TGTGCCAGCAGCTTAGACGGTGGGTGGGTGGGTCAGCCCCAGCATTTT. It yields the protein CASSLDGGWVGQPQHF.

The chain employs TRBV9 and TRBJ1-6, with D perhaps TRBD1 (6 bases). The CDR3 has 15 amino acids. CDR1 is SGDLS and CDR2 is YYNGEE in the germline V gene. The V end was cut by 0 bases, the J end by 10 bases, with 14 bases between. The CDR3 is CASSVVDKGGSPLHF. DNA of the CDR3: TGTGCCAGCAGCGTAGTGGACAAGGGGGGATCACCCCTCCACTTT.

This clonotype was picked up a small number of times. The gene calls are TRBV6-1 and TRBJ1-5, with a tentative D call TRBD1 (6 bases). Per the germline V gene, CDR1 is MNHNS and CDR2 is SASEGT. V lost 8 bases and J 7 bases, leaving 15 bases between the germline ends. This CDR3 comprises 13 residues. The CDR3 nucleotides read TGTGCCAGCTGGGGGGGAAGGGGGCAGCCCCAGCATTTT. It is translated as CASWGGRGQPQHF.

The J gene is TRBJ2-7, the V gene TRBV6-1, with D perhaps matching TRBD2 (5 bases). This CDR3 region has 12 residues. The ends were cut back, 6 bases at V and 11 bases at J, with 17 bases in the middle. Germline V gene sequence: CDR1 MNHNS, CDR2 SASEGT. The CDR3 spells CASRPRAGPEYF. The CDR3 bases are TGTGCCAGCAGACCGCGGGCGGGCCCGGAGTACTTC.

This chain links TRBV20-1 with TRBJ2-2; 14 bases map to TRBD2. Germline-derived CDR1 and CDR2 are DFQATT and SNEGSKA (reference sequence). This CDR3 is built from 17 residues. V was pared by 0 bases and J by 6 bases, with 6 bases of the junction left unmatched. Here the CDR3 reads CSARDLAGLAGAGELFF. The CDR3 DNA reads as TGCAGTGCTAGAGATCTTGCGGGACTAGCGGGGGCCGGGGAGCTGTTTTTT.

This sequence joins TRBV6-1 and TRBJ2-7, with D uncertain. Per the germline V gene, CDR1 is MNHNS and CDR2 is SASEGT. Trimming took off 6 bases at V and 1 base at J, with 10 bases between the two ends. The length of the CDR3 is 13 residues. The chain's CDR3 is CASRAVGSYEQYF. CDR3 nucleotide sequence: TGTGCCAGCAGGGCAGTAGGTTCCTACGAGCAGTACTTC.

This clonotype has just a few counts. The rearrangement uses TRBV12-3 or TRBV12-4 and TRBJ1-3; the D is unclear. The CDR3 is made up of 16 amino acids. Between the trimmed V and J ends, which lost 1 base and 0 bases, there was a span of 10 bases. This CDR3 is CASSLDTWSSGNTIYF. The CDR3 region has the DNA TGTGCCAGCAGTTTAGATACATGGAGCTCTGGAAACACCATATATTTT.

This clonotype was seen a few times. This rearrangement joins TRBV2 to TRBJ1-6, with no clear D. Germline V CDR1 and CDR2: SNHLY, FYNNEI. V dropped 4 bases and J dropped 5 bases, with 3 bases sitting between them. The CDR3 runs 12 residues. This CDR3 is CASSGNNSPLHF. In nucleotides, the CDR3 is TGTGCCAGCAGTGGGAATAATTCACCCCTCCACTTT.

The gene calls are TRBV20-1 and TRBJ2-1, with TRBD1 identical over 8 bases. Trimming cost V 1 base and J 7 bases; bases outside gene matches: 6. CDR1 DFQATT and CDR2 SNEGSKA come from the germline V gene (reference sequence). This CDR3 region has 14 residues. CDR3 nucleotide sequence: TGCAGTGCTAGAGTCGACAGGGGATCGAATGAGCAGTTCTTC. It specifies CSARVDRGSNEQFF.

The rearrangement links TRBV19 to TRBJ1-4; perhaps TRBD1 as D (5 bases). The germline gives CDR1 LNHDA, CDR2 SQIVND (reference sequence). Trimming took 10 bases from V and 8 from J, leaving 17 bases between them. The CDR3 extends over 13 amino acids. The CDR3 here is CATQGPSREKLFF. CDR3 DNA sequence: TGTGCCACGCAGGGCCCTTCACGGGAAAAACTGTTTTTT.

The chain carries TRBV5-1 and TRBJ1-6, with TRBD1 identical over 12 bases. With 3 bases clipped from V and 7 bases from J, the junction kept 8 bases outside the gene matches. CDR1 is SGHRS and CDR2 is YFSETQ in the germline V gene. The CDR3 length is 17 residues. The CDR3 here is CASSSPGQGASNSPLHF. In DNA, the CDR3 is TGCGCCAGCAGCTCTCCGGGACAGGGGGCCTCCAATTCACCCCTCCACTTT.

This clonotype was detected only a few times. The chain is built from TRBV12-3 or TRBV12-4 and TRBJ1-2; 9 bases agree with TRBD1. V lost 6 bases and J lost 5; bases outside the gene matches: 13. The CDR3 has 16 residues. This chain's CDR3 is CASSKGQGRSSYGYTF. DNA for the CDR3: TGTGCCAGCAGCAAGGGACAGGGAAGGTCTAGTTATGGCTACACCTTC.

The J gene is TRBJ1-4, the V gene TRBV11-1; 7 nucleotides match TRBD1. V was clipped by 5 bases and J by 12 bases; unmatched bases: 6. Germline assignment: CDR1 SGHAT and CDR2 FQDESV (reference sequence). The CDR3 consists of 12 residues. The CDR3 DNA sequence: TGTGCCAGCAGCCAAGACAGGGATCAACTGTTTTTT. Protein sequence: CASSQDRDQLFF.